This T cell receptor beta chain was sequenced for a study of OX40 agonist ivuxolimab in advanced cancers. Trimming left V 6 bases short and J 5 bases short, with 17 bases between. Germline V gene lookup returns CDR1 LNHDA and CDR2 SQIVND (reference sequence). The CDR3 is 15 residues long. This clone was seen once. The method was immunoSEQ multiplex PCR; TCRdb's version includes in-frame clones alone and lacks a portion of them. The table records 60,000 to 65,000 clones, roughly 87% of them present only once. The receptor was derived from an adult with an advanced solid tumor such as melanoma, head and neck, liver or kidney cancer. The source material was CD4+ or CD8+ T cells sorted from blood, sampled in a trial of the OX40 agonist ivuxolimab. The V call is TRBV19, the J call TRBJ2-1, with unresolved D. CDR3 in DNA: TGTGCCAGTAGACATATGGTTGTTTCGAACAATGAGCAGTTCTTC. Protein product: CASRHMVVSNNEQFF.